These 24 T cell receptor beta chains share one sample of origin, sequenced in a study of radiation and T cells in renal cell carcinoma. Repertoires were generated with immunoSEQ multiplex PCR, while TCRdb's copy carries only in-frame clones and drops some. Here the sample spans around 78,000 clones, around 89% being singletons. Time point indicated: blood 4 weeks post-SBRT, at nephrectomy. The sample's treatment: 15 Gy SBRT to primary tumor, nephrectomy 4 weeks later. The sequences come from blood, collected from a patient whose treatment included radiotherapy and nephrectomy. The receptors stem from a woman aged 70-85 years with renal cell carcinoma.

The chain carries TRBV19 and TRBJ1-2, with TRBD1 matching over 7 bases. J was trimmed by 6 bases and V by 6 bases; bases with no gene match: 16. The CDR3 consists of 16 residues. Germline CDR1 is LNHDA and CDR2 is SQIVND (reference sequence). DNA for the CDR3: TGTGCCAGTAGCACACCCGACGGGAGGGGGCGAAATGGCTACACCTTC. Protein product: CASSTPDGRGRNGYTF.

V gene TRBV6-1 combines with J gene TRBJ2-5; a possible D gene is TRBD1 (6 bases). The CDR3 is made up of 14 amino acids. The germline V gene has CDR1 MNHNS and CDR2 SASEGT. V shed 5 bases and J shed 5 bases, with 15 bases lying between them. CDR3 residues: CASSSGQMGETQYF. The DNA of the CDR3 is TGTGCCAGCAGTTCTGGACAGATGGGTGAGACCCAGTACTTC.

The chain recombines TRBV10-3 with TRBJ2-7, with TRBD1 matching 7 bases. The CDR3 is made up of 14 amino acids. The germline gives CDR1 ENHRY, CDR2 SYGVKD. J gave up 5 bases and V 7 bases, and 11 bases lay outside the gene matches. The CDR3 DNA reads TGTGCCATCACCGAAAGGGGGCACTCGGACGAGCAGTACTTC. Translation gives CAITERGHSDEQYF.

The rearrangement joins TRBV2 to TRBJ2-7; D gene uncertain. This CDR3 has 11 residues. CDR1 SNHLY and CDR2 FYNNEI come from the germline V gene. Between the trimmed V and J ends, which lost 6 bases and 7 bases, there was a span of 10 bases. Here the CDR3 reads CASRGSEEQYF. In DNA, the CDR3 is TGTGCCAGCAGAGGCTCGGAGGAGCAGTACTTC.

The rearrangement joins TRBV6-6 to TRBJ1-2; D remains unclear. Germline V CDR1 and CDR2: MNHNY, SVGAGI (reference sequence). Trimming stripped 8 bases from V and 4 bases from J, with 11 bases between. This CDR3 comprises 12 residues. The CDR3 region has the DNA TGTGCCAGCGTTCTCAGCGGCTATGGCTACACCTTC. Translated: CASVLSGYGYTF.

This clone was counted between two and nine times. The rearrangement joins TRBV6-1 to TRBJ1-4, with TRBD1 identical over 9 bases. V was clipped by 6 bases and J by 6 bases; unmatched bases: 8. This CDR3 spans 15 amino acids. The germline V gene encodes CDR1 MNHNS and CDR2 SASEGT. CDR3 sequence reads: CASRDRGQSDEKLFF. The CDR3 coding sequence is TGTGCCAGCAGGGACAGGGGACAATCGGATGAAAAACTGTTTTTT.

The chain joins TRBV29-1 to TRBJ2-3, with D unresolved. The CDR3 totals 13 residues. V shed 7 bases and J shed 2 bases, with 13 bases lying between them. Germline loops: CDR1 SQVTM, CDR2 ANQGSEA. The CDR3 spells CSGDKFHTDTQYF. CDR3 nucleotides: TGCAGCGGTGATAAATTCCACACAGATACGCAGTATTTT.

The chain is built from TRBV5-6 and TRBJ1-1; the D gene is possibly TRBD1 (5 bases). This CDR3 contains 16 residues. Deletions cut 1 base from V and 3 bases from J, with 16 bases between. The germline gives CDR1 SGHDT, CDR2 YYEEEE. CDR3 sequence: CASSLRGNRLDTEAFF. CDR3 in DNA: TGTGCCAGCAGCTTGCGGGGGAATCGTCTGGACACTGAAGCTTTCTTT.

This chain connects TRBV19 to TRBJ2-7; 11 bases align to TRBD2. CDR3 size: 16 residues. Germline V CDR1 and CDR2: LNHDA, SQIVND (reference sequence). The V and J ends lost 1 base and 4 bases, in that order; junction bases with no gene match: 6. The CDR3 loop is CASSIGGLAGIYEQYF. The CDR3 bases are TGTGCCAGTAGTATAGGAGGACTAGCGGGTATTTACGAGCAGTACTTC.

This chain joins TRBV18 and TRBJ1-1; TRBD1 matches at 12 bases. CDR1 and CDR2 from the germline V gene are KGHSH and LQKENI. The CDR3 is made up of 18 amino acids. J gave up 0 bases and V 6 bases, and 11 bases lay outside the gene matches. The CDR3 nucleotides read TGTGCCAGCTCTCGTTTCCCGGGACAGGGGGCTATGAACACTGAAGCTTTCTTT. Its protein product is CASSRFPGQGAMNTEAFF.

V gene TRBV2 combines with J gene TRBJ1-6, with D unclear. V was cut by 2 bases and J by 10 bases, with 9 bases left in between. Germline values: CDR1 SNHLY, CDR2 FYNNEI. There are 13 residues in the CDR3. The CDR3 is CASSEWLRSPLHF. The CDR3 DNA reads TGTGCCAGCAGTGAATGGTTAAGATCACCCCTCCACTTT. The full variable domain, its missing parts supplied by reference TRBV2 and TRBJ1-6, is EPEVTQTPSHQVTQMGQEVILRCVPISNHLYFYWYRQILGQKVEFLVSFYNNEISEKSEIFDDQFSVERPDGSNFTLKIRSTKLEDSAMYFCASSEWLRSPLHFGNGTRLTVT.

This chain uses TRBV6-6 with TRBJ1-1, with D possibly TRBD1 on 6 matching bases. This CDR3 is 12 amino acids long. Germline-derived CDR1 and CDR2 are MNHNY and SVGAGI (reference sequence). V lost 6 bases to trimming and J lost 5 bases, with 10 bases between them. The CDR3 DNA follows: TGTGCCAGCAGCTCCCAGGGGACTGAAGCTTTCTTT. Translation: CASSSQGTEAFF.

V and J are TRBV7-2 and TRBJ2-1; TRBD2 matches at 9 bases. Germline CDR1 and CDR2: SGHTA and FQGNSA. V shed 6 bases and J 12 bases; nucleotides not matched to a gene: 6. The CDR3 covers 12 residues. CDR3 residues: CASRRGGEVQFF. The CDR3 bases are TGTGCCAGCAGGCGGGGGGGAGAGGTGCAGTTCTTC.

V and J are TRBV5-1 and TRBJ2-1; possibly TRBD1 for D (5 bases). CDR3 length equals 13 residues. Germline V gives CDR1 SGHRS, CDR2 YFSETQ. V dropped 0 bases and J dropped 9 bases, with 10 bases sitting between them. CDR3 in DNA: TGCGCCAGCAGCTTGGGGGGCCGTGGTGAGCAGTTCTTC. Residues: CASSLGGRGEQFF.

This chain joins TRBV28 and TRBJ2-3; TRBD2 matches at 11 bases. The ends lost 5 bases at V and 3 bases at J; junction bases unmatched: 4. Per the germline V gene, CDR1 is MDHEN and CDR2 is SYDVKM. The CDR3 spans 15 residues. The DNA for the CDR3 is TGTGCCAGCAGTACTAGCGGGGGCTGGACAGATACGCAGTATTTT. Translated: CASSTSGGWTDTQYF.

The chain employs TRBV4-3 and TRBJ1-4; a weak D match, TRBD1 (6 bases). The CDR3 is 15 residues long. V lost 5 bases to trimming and J lost 0 bases, with 10 bases between them. Germline CDR1 LGHNA, CDR2 YSLEER. CDR3 in amino acids: CASSSGQSTNEKLFF. As DNA, the CDR3 is TGCGCCAGCAGCTCAGGACAGTCAACTAATGAAAAACTGTTTTTT.

The CDR3 nucleotides read TGTGCCAGCAGCCGTAGGGGACTATTTCAAGAGACCCAGTACTTC. Translating it yields CASSRRGLFQETQYF. The gene calls are TRBV7-2 and TRBJ2-5, with TRBD2 matching over 7 bases. The CDR3 consists of 15 residues. The germline gives CDR1 SGHTA, CDR2 FQGNSA. Unmatched junction bases numbered 8, after V lost 5 bases and J lost 2 bases. The complete variable domain, with remaining parts taken from reference TRBV7-2 and TRBJ2-5, reads GAGVSQSPSNKVTEKGKDVELRCDPISGHTALYWYRQSLGQGLEFLIYFQGNSAPDKSGLPSDRFSAERTGGSVSTLTIQRTQQEDSAVYLCASSRRGLFQETQYFGPGTRLLVL.

The gene calls are TRBV5-8 and TRBJ2-6; 9 bases are shared with TRBD1. In germline, CDR1 is SGHTS, CDR2 YDEGEE. CDR3 length equals 17 residues. V trimming: 4 bases; J trimming: 0 bases; junction bases outside the gene matches: 5. CDR3 coding DNA: TGTGCCAGCAGCACTGGACAGGGGCCCTCTGGGGCCAACGTCCTGACTTTC. This sequence encodes CASSTGQGPSGANVLTF. Filled out from reference TRBV5-8 and TRBJ2-6, the complete variable domain reads EAGVTQSPTHLIKTRGQQATLRCSPISGHTSVYWYQQALGLGLQFLLWYDEGEERNRGNFPPRFSGRQFPNYSSELNVNALELEDSALYLCASSTGQGPSGANVLTFGAGSRLTVL.

This clone was counted only a few times. The chain is built from TRBV6-1 and TRBJ1-2; D is ambiguous. Germline V CDR1 and CDR2: MNHNS, SASEGT. This CDR3 is built from 13 residues. The germline V and J ends were trimmed by 10 bases and 5 bases, with 17 bases remaining between them. The CDR3 DNA follows: TGTGCCACCTTAGACGGAGCTGTGTATGGCTACACCTTC. Its protein is CATLDGAVYGYTF.

This clone was seen only once. The chain recombines TRBV7-6 with TRBJ1-6, with 7 bases matching TRBD1. There are 14 residues in the CDR3. Trimming removed 5 bases from V and 12 bases from J; junction bases left unmatched: 10. Germline loops: CDR1 SGHVS, CDR2 FNYEAQ. The CDR3 DNA reads as TGTGCCAGCAGCGCCTCGGACAGGTCGGGACCCCTCCACTTT. It encodes CASSASDRSGPLHF.

The chain recombines TRBV9 with TRBJ1-1; no clear D. There are 15 residues in the CDR3. V lost 0 bases, J lost 6 bases, and 15 bases lay in between. Germline CDR1 SGDLS, CDR2 YYNGEE. CDR3 residues: CASSVATTFEAEAFF. The CDR3 DNA is TGTGCCAGCAGCGTAGCTACGACATTTGAAGCTGAAGCTTTCTTT.

The V and J genes are TRBV4-2 and TRBJ1-6, with unresolved D. Germline CDR1 and CDR2: LGHNA and YNFKEQ. The V and J ends lost 2 bases and 8 bases respectively, with 13 bases between them. This CDR3 has 15 residues. This CDR3 is CASSQYSGADSPLHF. CDR3 nucleotide sequence: TGTGCCAGCAGCCAATACTCAGGCGCTGATTCACCCCTCCACTTT.

V gene TRBV5-1 combines with J gene TRBJ1-3; 9 nucleotides line up with TRBD1. J was trimmed by 4 bases and V by 1 base; bases with no gene match: 6. In germline, CDR1 is SGHRS, CDR2 YFSETQ. The CDR3 is made up of 16 amino acids. In DNA, the CDR3 is TGCGCCAGCAGCTTGTACGGACAGGGGACGGGAAACACCATATATTTT. As protein: CASSLYGQGTGNTIYF.

This clone was found once. The V call is TRBV6-1, the J call TRBJ1-2, with 10 bases fitting TRBD1. CDR3 size: 16 residues. Per germline, CDR1 MNHNS and CDR2 SASEGT. Trimming removed 1 base from V and 7 bases from J; junction bases left unmatched: 9. The chain's CDR3 is CASSEVPGQGRFGYTF. The CDR3 region has the DNA TGTGCCAGCAGTGAAGTGCCGGGACAGGGGCGGTTTGGCTACACCTTC.